The source of this T cell receptor beta chain is a study of early T cells in non-severe SARS-CoV-2 infection. Study-level points and caveats: The study's VDJdb matching favored anti-spike CD8 responses and missed private and CD4 specificities.

With respect to this clonotype: Its specificity is not known.

Researchers attached unique molecular identifiers to individual cDNA molecules. TCRdb analysed the 5' RACE reads with MiXCR anew, one entry per CDR3 protein. The table lists tens of thousands of distinct CDR3 sequences, over 10% of them singletons. Trimming took 3 bases from V and 3 from J; bases not matched to a gene: 1. The CDR3 runs 14 residues. From germline, CDR1 is SGHTA and CDR2 FQGNSA. The receptor's source is an adult who was a healthcare worker with PCR-confirmed SARS-CoV-2 infection or an uninfected control (not recorded which). The chain uses TRBV7-2 and TRBJ2-3; 9 positions match TRBD1. The specimen was whole blood, collected at baseline. CDR3 sequence reads: CASSLGQGTDTQYF. The CDR3 DNA sequence: TGTGCCAGCAGCTTGGGACAGGGAACAGATACGCAGTATTTT.